Below are 29 T cell receptor beta chains sequenced from a single sample in a study of Ad26.COV2.S vaccination and SARS-CoV-2 variants. Treatment given: roughly 19 received Ad26.COV2.S at low or high dose, single or two shots; a few received placebo; per-sample allocation not given. Material that was analyzed had been drawn on day 63 after the first vaccine or placebo injection. Some clones are missing from TCRdb's copy, which holds only in-frame ones; the method was immunoSEQ multiplex PCR. Altogether some 460,000 clones are present, approximately 90% being singletons, with the ten largest covering under 2%. The sample was peripheral blood, taken in a trial of Ad26.COV2.S vaccine versus placebo. These receptors were collected from a person between 18 and 59 years old who received the Ad26.COV2.S COVID-19 vaccine or a placebo.

This clone appeared a few times. The J gene is TRBJ2-2, the V gene TRBV6-2 or TRBV6-3; 13 bases fit TRBD2. CDR1 and CDR2 from the germline V gene are MNHEY and SVGEGT. V lost 3 bases and J lost 4; bases outside the gene matches: 5. CDR3 size: 17 residues. DNA of the CDR3: TGTGCCAGCAGTTATGGGACTAGCGGGACCATCACCGGGGAGCTGTTTTTT. It is translated as CASSYGTSGTITGELFF.

This clone occurred once. The rearrangement joins TRBV27 to TRBJ1-1; D perhaps matches TRBD1 (5 bases). Germline V gives CDR1 MNHEY, CDR2 SMNVEV (reference sequence). V shed 2 bases and J shed 3 bases, with 16 bases lying between them. CDR3 length equals 16 residues. The CDR3: CASSLDGSGRYTEAFF. CDR3 DNA sequence: TGTGCCAGCAGTTTAGATGGGTCAGGGAGGTACACTGAAGCTTTCTTT.

The J gene is TRBJ2-7, the V gene TRBV3-1 (or the pseudogene TRBV3-2); TRBD1 matches 7 bases. This CDR3 has 14 amino acids. Germline V CDR1 and CDR2: LGHDT, YNNKEL (reference sequence). V dropped 4 bases and J dropped 2; count of bases not matched to a gene: 5. CDR3 DNA sequence: TGTGCCAGCAGCCGGCAGGGGGTCGCCTACGAGCAGTACTTC. As protein: CASSRQGVAYEQYF.

The rearrangement links TRBV7-3 to TRBJ2-1; 11 bases agree with TRBD1. After removal of 5 bases from V and 6 bases from J, the junction contained 6 bases not matched to a gene. CDR3 length equals 15 residues. Germline CDR1 and CDR2: SGHTA and FQGTGA. The CDR3 nucleotides are TGTGCCAGCAGCCCGGGACAGGGGGGAGTCAATGAGCAGTTCTTC. Translation: CASSPGQGGVNEQFF.

V is TRBV5-1 and J is TRBJ2-5, with D maybe TRBD1 (6 bases). Germline-derived CDR1 and CDR2 are SGHRS and YFSETQ. The V end lost 2 bases, the J end lost 4 bases, and 15 bases lay between the germline ends. The CDR3 contains 15 residues. The CDR3 bases are TGCGCCAGCAGCTTAATGGGAACAGGGAGAGAGACCCAGTACTTC. Translating gives CASSLMGTGRETQYF.

V usage is TRBV11-2 and J usage is TRBJ2-7; D perhaps matches TRBD2 (5 bases). Trimming removed 4 bases from V and 0 bases from J, with 19 bases in between. Looked up from germline, CDR1 is SGHAT and CDR2 is FQNNGV. CDR3 size: 17 residues. Here the CDR3 reads CASSSDYPNLDSYEQYF. CDR3 nucleotide sequence: TGTGCCAGCAGCTCCGACTATCCAAACCTTGACTCCTACGAGCAGTACTTC.

This clone has a single count. The CDR3 DNA reads TGTGCCACACGGGGAAGTTACAATGAGCAGTTCTTC. It encodes CATRGSYNEQFF. This chain uses TRBV10-3 with TRBJ2-1, with a tentative D call TRBD2 (5 bases). CDR1 ENHRY and CDR2 SYGVKD come from the germline V gene. V lost 10 bases and J 4 bases, leaving 11 bases between the germline ends. CDR3 length: 12 amino acids.

This chain uses TRBV19 with TRBJ1-1; no definite D call. The CDR3 is 13 amino acids. V was trimmed by 3 bases and J by 1 base, leaving 6 bases between them. Germline-derived CDR1 and CDR2 are LNHDA and SQIVND (reference sequence). CDR3 region: CASSMVQNTEAFF. DNA of the CDR3: TGTGCCAGTAGTATGGTCCAGAACACTGAAGCTTTCTTT.

This clone was observed a single time. The genes are TRBV6-5 and TRBJ1-2, with TRBD1 as a possible D gene (5 bases). CDR1 is MNHEY and CDR2 is SVGAGI in the germline V gene. Trimming cost V 5 bases and J 5 bases, with 9 bases left between them. CDR3 length equals 12 residues. The CDR3 spells CASSQDMYGYTF. As DNA, the CDR3 is TGTGCCAGCAGTCAGGACATGTATGGCTACACCTTC.

V usage is TRBV13 and J usage is TRBJ2-7; D may match TRBD1 or TRBD2 (5 bases each). Germline assignment: CDR1 PRHDT and CDR2 FYEKMQ (reference sequence). The V end was cut by 6 bases, the J end by 0 bases, with 9 bases between. The CDR3 is 13 amino acids. As DNA, the CDR3 is TGTGCCAGCAGTCCGGGACCCTCCTACGAGCAGTACTTC. This translates into CASSPGPSYEQYF.

The rearrangement joins TRBV30 to TRBJ2-3, with unresolved D. The CDR3 consists of 14 residues. The germline V and J ends were trimmed by 8 bases and 0 bases, with 15 bases remaining between them. CDR1 is GTSNPN and CDR2 is SVGIG in the germline V gene (reference sequence). Here the CDR3 reads CARTRHSSTDTQYF. The CDR3 DNA follows: TGTGCCAGAACCCGGCACTCTAGCACAGATACGCAGTATTTT.

The gene calls are TRBV6-5 and TRBJ1-1; tentative D call: TRBD1 (5 bases). The germline V gene has CDR1 MNHEY and CDR2 SVGAGI. The CDR3 is 13 residues long. Trimming stripped 4 bases from V and 8 bases from J, with 14 bases between. CDR3 DNA sequence: TGTGCCAGCAGTTCCGTGGGGAGGGGAGAAGCTTTCTTT. Translating gives CASSSVGRGEAFF.

CDR3 region: CASSPMTGEAFF. The CDR3 coding sequence is TGTGCCAGCTCACCAATGACCGGTGAAGCTTTCTTT. This chain links TRBV18 with TRBJ1-1; D gene unclear. This CDR3 comprises 12 residues. Trimming shortened V by 2 bases and J by 7 bases, and 8 bases separated the two germline ends. Germline V CDR1 and CDR2: KGHSH, LQKENI.

Turning to this clone: At one end, the junction sequence differs from germline, possibly due to a read error. This chain joins TRBV7-7 and TRBJ2-5; 8 bases match TRBD1. Per germline, CDR1 SSHAT and CDR2 FNYEAQ (reference sequence). The CDR3 totals 15 residues. The CDR3 DNA sequence: TGTGCTAGCAGCCCAGGGGGCAGGGCAAGGGAGACCCAGTACTTC. This encodes CASSPGGRARETQYF.

The chain employs TRBV28 and TRBJ2-1; D is unresolved. Trimming left V 3 bases short and J 8 bases short, with 5 bases between. CDR3 length: 11 amino acids. Germline values: CDR1 MDHEN, CDR2 SYDVKM. CDR3 sequence reads: CASSFTHEQFF. The CDR3 bases are TGTGCCAGCAGTTTTACCCATGAGCAGTTCTTC.

This chain uses TRBV4-1 with TRBJ2-1; D uncertain. V lost 4 bases, J lost 0 bases, and 16 bases lay in between. CDR3 length: 17 residues. Germline values: CDR1 MGHRA, CDR2 YSYEKL. The CDR3 DNA is TGCGCCAGCAGCCGCGGCCAAGACCCGAGCTCCTACAATGAGCAGTTCTTC. It codes for CASSRGQDPSSYNEQFF.

In this sample, this clone turned up once. V usage is TRBV5-4 and J usage is TRBJ1-1, with D maybe TRBD1 (5 bases). Germline loops: CDR1 SGHNT, CDR2 YYREEE (reference sequence). V lost 3 bases to trimming and J lost 1 base, with 13 bases between them. CDR3 size: 15 residues. DNA for the CDR3: TGTGCCAGCAGCTGGGAGGGGTTGGAGAACACTGAAGCTTTCTTT. Residues: CASSWEGLENTEAFF.

This sequence joins TRBV28 and TRBJ2-5; 7 bases match TRBD2. Per germline, CDR1 MDHEN and CDR2 SYDVKM. V shed 6 bases and J 7 bases; nucleotides not matched to a gene: 20. CDR3 length equals 17 residues. The chain's CDR3 is CASRPGGHGGDWSTQYF. In DNA form, the CDR3 reads TGTGCCAGCAGACCGGGGGGTCACGGGGGAGATTGGTCGACCCAGTACTTC.

The V and J genes are TRBV7-9 and TRBJ2-3, with 7 bases aligning to TRBD2. The CDR3 sequence is 16 residues long. Germline CDR1 SEHNR, CDR2 FQNEAQ (reference sequence). V lost 4 bases and J lost 4; bases outside the gene matches: 11. CDR3 sequence reads: CASSSAGAGAADTQYF. In DNA, the CDR3 is TGTGCCAGCAGCTCCGCCGGGGCGGGAGCGGCAGATACGCAGTATTTT.

The chain couples TRBV7-2 to TRBJ1-5; the D is unclear. With 3 bases removed from V and 6 bases from J, the gap between germline ends came to 9 bases. This CDR3 has 13 amino acids. The germline V gene has CDR1 SGHTA and CDR2 FQGNSA. CDR3 nucleotides: TGTGCCAGCAGCTTTGGCTCTTTTCAGCCCCAGCATTTT. Translating it yields CASSFGSFQPQHF. The full variable domain, completed using reference TRBV7-2 and TRBJ1-5, is GAGVSQSPSNKVTEKGKDVELRCDPISGHTALYWYRQSLGQGLEFLIYFQGNSAPDKSGLPSDRFSAERTGGSVSTLTIQRTQQEDSAVYLCASSFGSFQPQHFGDGTRLSIL.

This clone was detected once. The gene calls are TRBV9 and TRBJ1-2; D is unclear. The V and J ends lost 2 bases and 8 bases respectively, with 13 bases between them. The CDR3 extends over 13 amino acids. Looked up from germline, CDR1 is SGDLS and CDR2 is YYNGEE. In nucleotides, the CDR3 is TGTGCCAGCAGCGTCTCCGGTTTTTGGGGCTACACCTTC. This translates into CASSVSGFWGYTF.

The CDR3 DNA follows: TGTGCCAGCAGTTTAAGGATGGGCTCTGGGGCCAACGTCCTGACTTTC. This codes for CASSLRMGSGANVLTF. The rearrangement uses TRBV27 and TRBJ2-6; D not resolved. V lost 2 bases and J 0 bases, leaving 8 bases between the germline ends. Germline V gene sequence: CDR1 MNHEY, CDR2 SMNVEV (reference sequence). The CDR3 extends over 16 amino acids.

The chain employs TRBV7-3 and TRBJ1-2; the match to TRBD1 covers 8 bases. The CDR3 covers 15 residues. The germline CDR1 and CDR2 sequences are SGHTA and FQGTGA. V shed 3 bases, J shed 3 bases, and the junction held 6 bases outside the gene matches. In DNA, the CDR3 is TGTGCCAGCAGCTTGACAGGGGAAGGATACTATGGCTACACCTTC. Amino acids: CASSLTGEGYYGYTF.

This clone was counted only a few times. The rearrangement joins TRBV29-1 to TRBJ1-5, with TRBD1 matching over 7 bases. V shed 5 bases and J 9 bases; nucleotides not matched to a gene: 13. The CDR3 extends over 14 amino acids. Germline values: CDR1 SQVTM, CDR2 ANQGSEA. This CDR3 reads CSVRYDRVEGPQHF. The CDR3 nucleotides are TGCAGCGTTCGGTATGACAGGGTTGAGGGGCCCCAGCATTTT.

The chain combines TRBV6-2 or TRBV6-3 with TRBJ2-5; no reliable D call. CDR1 is MNHEY and CDR2 is SVGEGT in the germline V gene. The CDR3 contains 15 residues. V gave up 6 bases and J gave up 4 bases, with 18 bases separating them. CDR3 DNA: TGTGCCAGCAGCCACCCCCGGCAAAGAGGAGAGACCCAGTACTTC. Translating it yields CASSHPRQRGETQYF.

V gene TRBV19 combines with J gene TRBJ2-7; perhaps TRBD1 as D (5 bases). V was clipped by 1 base and J by 4 bases, with 14 bases between them. Germline CDR1 is LNHDA and CDR2 is SQIVND (reference sequence). This CDR3 comprises 15 residues. CDR3 protein: CASSIAIQGWYEQYF. The DNA of the CDR3 is TGTGCCAGTAGTATAGCGATCCAGGGTTGGTACGAGCAGTACTTC.

The chain couples TRBV19 to TRBJ1-2, with unresolved D. Germline CDR1 reads LNHDA; CDR2 reads SQIVND (reference sequence). This CDR3 has 13 residues. Trimming cost V 7 bases and J 2 bases, with 11 bases left between them. The CDR3 DNA reads as TGTGCCAGTATGAGCCCTATCAACTATGGCTACACCTTC. This gives the protein CASMSPINYGYTF.

There are a few counts of this clone. The chain recombines TRBV5-1 with TRBJ2-5; D unclear. Between the trimmed V and J ends, which lost 9 bases and 3 bases, there was a span of 9 bases. The CDR3 sequence is 11 residues long. Germline V lookup: CDR1 SGHRS, CDR2 YFSETQ. CDR3 amino acids: CATQIKETQYF. CDR3 bases: TGCGCCACACAGATAAAAGAGACCCAGTACTTC. Full variable domain (outside the CDR3, taken from reference TRBV5-1 and TRBJ2-5): KAGVTQTPRYLIKTRGQQVTLSCSPISGHRSVSWYQQTPGQGLQFLFEYFSETQRNKGNFPGRFSGRQFSNSRSEMNVSTLELGDSALYLCATQIKETQYFGPGTRLLVL.

This clone came up once. This chain joins TRBV15 and TRBJ1-2; D gene uncertain. This CDR3 region has 14 residues. Germline V lookup: CDR1 LNHNV, CDR2 YYDKDF (reference sequence). V shed 4 bases and J shed 5 bases, with 14 bases lying between them. The CDR3 DNA follows: TGTGCCACCAGCACTCACAACCGGGTTTATGGCTACACCTTC. Encoded protein: CATSTHNRVYGYTF.